The next 16 T cell receptor beta chains were all read from a single sample in a study of regulatory T cells in long-lasting Graves disease. The time point: newly diagnosed GD, antithyroid drugs for less than 3 months. RNA isolated from PBMCs was used to make the TCR library. iRepertoire HTBI primers and Arm-PCR of CDR3 regions built TCR beta libraries. TCRdb fed the multiplex PCR reads into MiXCR, producing one record per CDR3 protein. Seen here are approximately 540,000 distinct CDR3 sequences, about 12% observed once, and the top ten hold roughly 8.9%. These data were also filed under a second study, of T cells in Graves' hyperthyroidism and ophthalmopathy.

The sample was peripheral blood mononuclear cells (PBMCs), taken at new diagnosis, from a patient treated with antithyroid drugs. All receptors come from a woman aged 25 to 45 with Graves disease.

In this sample, this clonotype turned up once. V and J are TRBV12-3 or TRBV12-4 and TRBJ2-7; possibly TRBD1 or TRBD2 for D (7 bases each). The CDR3 runs 13 residues. Deletions cut 11 bases from V and 5 bases from J, with 19 bases between. Here the CDR3 DNA reads TGTGCCTGTCGCCGGGACAGCGGGAACGAGCAGTACTTC. Translation gives CACRRDSGNEQYF.

Worth noting for this clonotype: With a much larger clone just one base away, this may be a read error. V and J are TRBV6-5 and TRBJ1-5; no reliable D call. Germline lookup yields CDR1 MNHEY and CDR2 SVGAGI. This CDR3 is built from 14 residues. Deletions cut 2 bases from V and 4 bases from J, with 9 bases between. In DNA, the CDR3 is TGTGCCAGCAGTTACCGGCCAGTGAATCAGCCCCAGCATTTT. Protein: CASSYRPVNQPQHF.

This clonotype was counted at least ten times. The V call is TRBV19, the J call TRBJ1-6; possibly TRBD1 for D (6 bases). V lost 7 bases, J lost 6 bases, and 13 bases lay in between. Germline V gene lookup returns CDR1 LNHDA and CDR2 SQIVND (reference sequence). The CDR3 spans 14 residues. The CDR3 here is CASTAQGINSPLHF. In DNA form, the CDR3 reads TGTGCCAGTACCGCACAGGGTATTAATTCACCCCTCCACTTT.

This chain links TRBV6-1 with TRBJ2-1; no definite D call. The CDR3 covers 13 residues. The V gene lost 3 bases and the J gene lost 3 bases, with 6 bases spanning the gap. From germline, CDR1 is MNHNS and CDR2 SASEGT. Here the CDR3 DNA reads TGTGCCAGCAGTGAGAAGGTCTACAATGAGCAGTTCTTC. It encodes CASSEKVYNEQFF.

The CDR3 region has the DNA TGTGCCAGCAGCCTGACCGGGACACGCCCTGGCCAAGCTTTCTTT. It is translated as CASSLTGTRPGQAFF. V gene TRBV11-2 combines with J gene TRBJ1-1; D perhaps matches TRBD1 (6 bases). The CDR3 runs to 15 residues. The V gene's germline CDR1 is SGHAT and CDR2 FQNNGV. Trimming removed 5 bases from V and 9 bases from J, with 22 bases in between.

This clonotype appeared many times. The chain employs TRBV12-3 or TRBV12-4 and TRBJ2-7, with D uncertain. The CDR3 spans 12 residues. Trimming pared 0 bases from V and 4 bases from J, leaving 4 bases between. The CDR3 loop is CASSLAHYEQYF. CDR3 coding DNA: TGTGCCAGCAGTTTAGCCCATTACGAGCAGTACTTC.

J is TRBJ1-3 and V is TRBV19; 7 nucleotides align to TRBD1. The CDR3 spans 12 residues. V dropped 9 bases and J dropped 8; count of bases not matched to a gene: 7. The germline CDR1 and CDR2 sequences are LNHDA and SQIVND (reference sequence). The CDR3 loop is CASEDRDHTIYF. As DNA, the CDR3 is TGTGCCAGCGAAGACAGGGACCACACCATATATTTT.

This clonotype has ten or more counts. The rearrangement links TRBV9 to TRBJ1-3; no reliable D call. Germline V gene data show CDR1 as SGDLS and CDR2 as YYNGEE. This CDR3 contains 15 residues. V was shortened by 4 bases and J by 4 bases, with 15 bases between the two germline ends. CDR3 amino acids: CASSPESAQGNTIYF. The CDR3 DNA is TGTGCCAGCAGCCCCGAGAGCGCTCAGGGAAACACCATATATTTT.

This clonotype turned up a few times. Without the conserved terminal phenylalanine or tryptophan, this CDR3 likely stems from a read error. The chain is built from TRBV18 and TRBJ2-7; possibly TRBD2 for D (7 bases). Trimming took off 4 bases at V and 7 bases at J, with 20 bases between the two ends. The germline V gene has CDR1 KGHSH and CDR2 LQKENI. The CDR3 length is 15 residues. CDR3 sequence: CASSQQGGARLEQYL. CDR3 in DNA: TGTGCCAGCTCACAGCAAGGGGGGGCGCGTTTGGAGCAGTACCTC.

This clonotype was counted only a few times. The gene calls are TRBV6-2 or TRBV6-3 and TRBJ2-7, with TRBD2 matching over 8 bases. This CDR3 spans 16 amino acids. V dropped 3 bases and J dropped 2; count of bases not matched to a gene: 9. Germline V gene sequence: CDR1 MNHEY, CDR2 SVGEGT. CDR3 in amino acids: CASSYFRGGTAYEQYF. The CDR3 DNA follows: TGTGCCAGCAGTTATTTCCGGGGGGGCACCGCCTACGAGCAGTACTTC.

This clonotype was detected many times. The rearrangement links TRBV20-1 to TRBJ1-2; 9 bases are a match to TRBD1. J was trimmed by 4 bases and V by 3 bases; bases with no gene match: 0. The CDR3 runs 12 residues. Per germline, CDR1 DFQATT and CDR2 SNEGSKA (reference sequence). CDR3 bases: TGCAGTGCTAGGGACAGGGGCTATGGCTACACCTTC. It translates to CSARDRGYGYTF.

This clonotype was counted many times. The rearrangement uses TRBV7-2 and TRBJ2-5; D is perhaps TRBD2 (6 bases). Trimming stripped 4 bases from V and 5 bases from J, with 17 bases between. This CDR3 is 15 amino acids long. Per the germline V gene, CDR1 is SGHTA and CDR2 is FQGNSA. CDR3 DNA sequence: TGTGCCAGCAGCTCAGCCTTGACTAGTTTGGAGACCCAGTACTTC. Translation: CASSSALTSLETQYF.

This clonotype was observed at least ten times. The chain uses TRBV7-2 and TRBJ1-5; D uncertain. This CDR3 has 14 residues. The V gene lost 6 bases and the J gene lost 1 base, with 10 bases spanning the gap. Germline assignment: CDR1 SGHTA and CDR2 FQGNSA. CDR3 loop: CASSSDYSNQPQHF. The CDR3, as DNA: TGTGCCAGCAGTTCGGACTACAGCAATCAGCCCCAGCATTTT.

This clonotype was detected many times. CDR3 nucleotides: TGCAGCGTTGTGAACACAGGGGGCGGGGAGACCCAGTACTTC. It translates to CSVVNTGGGETQYF. The V and J genes are TRBV29-1 and TRBJ2-5, with 9 nucleotides matching TRBD1. The CDR3 loop spans 14 amino acids. Germline CDR1 and CDR2: SQVTM and ANQGSEA. J was trimmed by 5 bases and V by 4 bases; bases with no gene match: 8. Drawing the rest from reference TRBV29-1 and TRBJ2-5, the complete variable domain is SAVISQKPSRDICQRGTSLTIQCQVDSQVTMMFWYRQQPGQSLTLIATANQGSEATYESGFVIDKFPISRPNLTFSTLTVSNMSPEDSSIYLCSVVNTGGGETQYFGPGTRLLVL.

The chain combines TRBV19 with TRBJ2-7, with a weak D call TRBD2 (5 bases). The CDR3 length is 14 residues. The germline V gene has CDR1 LNHDA and CDR2 SQIVND (reference sequence). The V gene lost 6 bases and the J gene lost 0 bases, with 12 bases spanning the gap. CDR3 residues: CASRRASASYEQYF. In DNA, the CDR3 is TGTGCCAGTAGGAGGGCCAGTGCCTCCTACGAGCAGTACTTC. Variable domain in full (rest from reference TRBV19 and TRBJ2-7): DGGITQSPKYLFRKEGQNVTLSCEQNLNHDAMYWYRQDPGQGLRLIYYSQIVNDFQKGDIAEGYSVSREKKESFPLTVTSAQKNPTAFYLCASRRASASYEQYFGPGTRLTVT.

In this sample, this clonotype turned up a few times. The chain employs TRBV4-3 and TRBJ1-1; the D gene is possibly TRBD1 (5 bases). V lost 0 bases, J lost 4 bases, and 15 bases lay in between. CDR1 and CDR2 (germline): LGHNA, YSLEER. The CDR3 runs to 16 residues. The CDR3: CASSQERGKRGTEAFF. The DNA of the CDR3 is TGCGCCAGCAGCCAAGAACGTGGCAAGAGGGGCACTGAAGCTTTCTTT.